The 30 T cell receptor beta chains below were found in one sample sequenced in a study of neoadjuvant anti-PD-1 for oral cavity cancer. Time point here: after neoadjuvant nivolumab, at surgical resection. Clones were sequenced by immunoSEQ multiplex PCR, and TCRdb holds only the in-frame ones, with some missing. Of about 12,000 clones in the sample, over 55% were seen once. The specimen comprised PBMCs, sampled after nivolumab (anti-PD-1) treatment. The receptors derive from a person between 35 and 79 years old with oral cavity squamous cell carcinoma.

The V call is TRBV11-2, the J call TRBJ1-1; 9 nucleotides line up with TRBD1. The CDR3 totals 14 residues. Per the germline V gene, CDR1 is SGHAT and CDR2 is FQNNGV. V gave up 5 bases and J gave up 8 bases; unmatched junction bases: 9. The CDR3 coding sequence is TGTGCCAGCAGCCCGAGACAGGGGGGAGTCGAAGCTTTCTTT. This gives the protein CASSPRQGGVEAFF.

The chain is built from TRBV30 and TRBJ2-7; D is ambiguous. Germline V lookup: CDR1 GTSNPN, CDR2 SVGIG (reference sequence). The CDR3 runs to 11 residues. The V end lost 0 bases, the J end lost 5 bases, and 5 bases lay between the germline ends. The CDR3 DNA reads TGTGCCTGGAGTGTACGGCACGAGCAGTACTTC. Protein: CAWSVRHEQYF.

The chain couples TRBV2 to TRBJ1-2, with 10 bases matching TRBD1. The V gene's germline CDR1 is SNHLY and CDR2 FYNNEI. The CDR3 contains 15 residues. V lost 1 base, J lost 8 bases, and 7 bases stayed unmatched. CDR3 amino acids: CASSEGGQGSLGYTF. DNA for the CDR3: TGTGCCAGCAGTGAAGGGGGACAGGGGAGTTTAGGCTACACCTTC.

In its sample, this clone was seen a few times. V gene TRBV9 combines with J gene TRBJ2-7; D ambiguous. This CDR3 contains 13 residues. Germline assignment: CDR1 SGDLS and CDR2 YYNGEE. V was pared by 3 bases and J by 7 bases, with 14 bases between. The CDR3 reads CASSEYETSEQYF. Here the CDR3 DNA reads TGTGCCAGCAGCGAATATGAGACCAGTGAGCAGTACTTC.

This rearrangement joins TRBV11-2 to TRBJ2-3; D not certain. The germline gives CDR1 SGHAT, CDR2 FQNNGV. V lost 3 bases and J 2 bases, leaving 12 bases between the germline ends. This CDR3 spans 15 amino acids. The CDR3 protein is CASSFVTGDTDTQYF. CDR3 nucleotides: TGTGCCAGCAGCTTTGTGACTGGGGACACAGATACGCAGTATTTT.

The rearrangement joins TRBV27 to TRBJ2-5; D assignment may be TRBD1 or TRBD2 (6 bases each). CDR1 and CDR2 (germline): MNHEY, SMNVEV (reference sequence). V lost 7 bases and J lost 10, with 25 bases in between. CDR3 length: 15 amino acids. CDR3 DNA: TGTGCCAGCAAGCGGCGGGAAGGGGGACCGGTTGACCAGTACTTC. It specifies CASKRREGGPVDQYF.

V gene TRBV5-4 combines with J gene TRBJ2-7; D could derive from TRBD1 or TRBD2 (6 bases each). This CDR3 is 15 amino acids long. Germline-derived CDR1 and CDR2 are SGHNT and YYREEE (reference sequence). Trimming removed 2 bases from V and 4 bases from J, with 16 bases in between. CDR3 region: CASSLGGTKRYEQYF. CDR3 sequence (DNA): TGTGCCAGCAGCTTAGGAGGGACAAAGCGGTACGAGCAGTACTTC. Full variable domain (outside the CDR3, taken from reference TRBV5-4 and TRBJ2-7): ETGVTQSPTHLIKTRGQQVTLRCSSQSGHNTVSWYQQALGQGPQFIFQYYREEENGRGNFPPRFSGLQFPNYSSELNVNALELDDSALYLCASSLGGTKRYEQYFGPGTRLTVT.

The rearrangement joins TRBV11-2 to TRBJ1-2, with TRBD1 matching 7 bases. The CDR3 is 17 residues long. CDR1 is SGHAT and CDR2 is FQNNGV in the germline V gene. V lost 6 bases and J lost 1; bases outside the gene matches: 14. CDR3 amino acids: CASSLGRGQKGNYGYTF. Here the CDR3 DNA reads TGTGCCAGCAGTCTCGGTAGGGGGCAGAAGGGTAACTATGGCTACACCTTC.

The V call is TRBV4-1, the J call TRBJ1-5, with 9 bases fitting TRBD1. Germline CDR1 is MGHRA and CDR2 is YSYEKL. Trimming at V came to 3 bases and at J to 4 bases, leaving 4 bases not matched to a gene. The CDR3 consists of 15 residues. CDR3 coding DNA: TGCGCCAGCAGCCATCGGGACAGGGCTAATCAGCCCCAGCATTTT. Translation gives CASSHRDRANQPQHF.

The V call is TRBV10-1, the J call TRBJ2-2, with 7 bases matching TRBD1. CDR3 length equals 13 residues. V dropped 3 bases and J dropped 9; count of bases not matched to a gene: 4. Germline CDR1 WNHNN, CDR2 SYGVQD (reference sequence). The DNA for the CDR3 is TGCGCCAGCAGTGATCAGGGGGTCCGGGAGCTGTTTTTT. Translation gives CASSDQGVRELFF.

The chain carries TRBV18 and TRBJ1-4; tentatively, D is TRBD1 (6 bases). CDR1 KGHSH and CDR2 LQKENI come from the germline V gene. This CDR3 has 19 residues. Trimming cost V 3 bases and J 8 bases, with 28 bases left between them. The DNA of the CDR3 is TGTGCCAGCTCACCGCAGTCCGGGACATGGGATGCGAGTTTGGAAAAACTGTTTTTT. This encodes CASSPQSGTWDASLEKLFF.

This clone has only a few counts. The V and J genes are TRBV7-9 and TRBJ1-1; TRBD1 matches at 9 bases. The germline V gene has CDR1 SEHNR and CDR2 FQNEAQ (reference sequence). The CDR3 runs to 13 residues. J lost 5 bases, V lost 3 bases, and 1 base had no gene match. CDR3 nucleotides: TGTGCCAGCAGCTTTGACAGGGGGACTGAAGCTTTCTTT. It yields the protein CASSFDRGTEAFF.

V is TRBV2 and J is TRBJ1-4; a weak D match, TRBD1 (6 bases). V was trimmed by 10 bases and J by 4 bases, leaving 16 bases between them. CDR3 size: 14 residues. Per the germline V gene, CDR1 is SNHLY and CDR2 is FYNNEI. The CDR3 DNA reads as TGTGCCACCCAGGGGTACTTGTTTAATGAAAAACTGTTTTTT. Its translation is CATQGYLFNEKLFF.

The rearrangement uses TRBV5-6 and TRBJ2-2; D is unresolved. This CDR3 contains 14 residues. Germline V gene lookup returns CDR1 SGHDT and CDR2 YYEEEE. V shed 0 bases and J shed 2 bases, with 5 bases lying between them. CDR3 nucleotides: TGTGCCAGCAGCTTGGCCGTTAACACCGGGGAGCTGTTTTTT. It codes for CASSLAVNTGELFF.

This chain uses TRBV6-1 with TRBJ1-4; 7 bases agree with TRBD1. Germline CDR1 MNHNS, CDR2 SASEGT. The J segment lost 7 bases and the V segment lost 6 bases, leaving 5 bases of the junction unmatched. The CDR3 sequence is 13 residues long. The CDR3 nucleotides are TGTGCCAGCAGCGGACAGGAGGCTGAAAAACTGTTTTTT. Protein product: CASSGQEAEKLFF.

In its sample, this clone was seen once. The V and J genes are TRBV2 and TRBJ1-1, with D perhaps TRBD1 (5 bases). Trimming pared 6 bases from V and 1 base from J, leaving 21 bases between. There are 17 residues in the CDR3. Looked up from germline, CDR1 is SNHLY and CDR2 is FYNNEI. The CDR3 region has the DNA TGTGCCAGCAGCCCTCGGGTATGGGGGAGAAGGAACACTGAAGCTTTCTTT. It codes for CASSPRVWGRRNTEAFF.

The chain joins TRBV30 to TRBJ2-7; D not certain. V was clipped by 3 bases and J by 2 bases, with 8 bases between them. Germline V gene lookup returns CDR1 GTSNPN and CDR2 SVGIG (reference sequence). The CDR3 covers 12 residues. The CDR3 sequence: CAWRTLAYEQYF. CDR3 bases: TGTGCCTGGAGGACATTAGCCTACGAGCAGTACTTC.

The chain couples TRBV5-8 to TRBJ1-1, with D perhaps matching TRBD1 (5 bases). CDR1 is SGHTS, CDR2 YDEGEE, per germline. CDR3 length: 12 residues. V was cut by 5 bases and J by 6 bases, with 11 bases left in between. CDR3 coding DNA: TGTGCCAGCAGGTGGGGGGGGGCTGAAGCTTTCTTT. It translates to CASRWGGAEAFF.

This sequence joins TRBV7-6 and TRBJ1-6, with 9 bases lining up with TRBD1. The ends lost 4 bases at V and 10 bases at J; junction bases unmatched: 5. The CDR3 loop spans 14 amino acids. Germline loops: CDR1 SGHVS, CDR2 FNYEAQ. The CDR3 loop reads CASSSDRGLSPLHF. The CDR3 nucleotides are TGTGCCAGCAGCTCGGACAGGGGATTATCACCCCTCCACTTT.

The chain joins TRBV19 to TRBJ2-2, with TRBD1 matching over 8 bases. The CDR3 is made up of 16 amino acids. Trimming at V came to 7 bases and at J to 0 bases, leaving 7 bases not matched to a gene. Per the germline V gene, CDR1 is LNHDA and CDR2 is SQIVND (reference sequence). In nucleotides, the CDR3 is TGTGCCAGTATTAAGGTCAGGGGGCCGAACACCGGGGAGCTGTTTTTT. It yields the protein CASIKVRGPNTGELFF.

The chain employs TRBV7-9 and TRBJ1-4; 7 bases fit TRBD1. Per the germline V gene, CDR1 is SEHNR and CDR2 is FQNEAQ (reference sequence). Unmatched junction bases numbered 11, after V lost 2 bases and J lost 8 bases. The CDR3 totals 16 residues. This chain's CDR3 is CASSLPRQGTGEKLFF. For the CDR3, the DNA is TGTGCCAGCAGCTTACCCCGACAGGGAACGGGGGAAAAACTGTTTTTT.

This sequence joins TRBV10-1 and TRBJ2-1, with D hard to call. The CDR3 sequence is 14 residues long. The germline V gene encodes CDR1 WNHNN and CDR2 SYGVQD (reference sequence). Trimming stripped 3 bases from V and 6 bases from J, with 12 bases between. The CDR3 loop reads CASSDYKGPNEQFF. The CDR3 DNA reads as TGCGCCAGCAGTGATTATAAGGGTCCCAATGAGCAGTTCTTC.

The chain links TRBV11-2 to TRBJ2-1; D is uncertain. The CDR3 is made up of 12 amino acids. Per the germline V gene, CDR1 is SGHAT and CDR2 is FQNNGV. Between the trimmed V and J ends, which lost 6 bases and 5 bases, there was a span of 8 bases. The CDR3 spells CASSGINNEQFF. The CDR3 region has the DNA TGTGCCAGCAGTGGGATTAACAATGAGCAGTTCTTC.

This rearrangement joins TRBV7-9 to TRBJ1-1; D is ambiguous. Trimming shortened V by 5 bases and J by 0 bases, and 7 bases separated the two germline ends. The CDR3 covers 13 residues. CDR1 and CDR2 (germline): SEHNR, FQNEAQ (reference sequence). CDR3 loop: CASSPEVNTEAFF. CDR3 DNA: TGTGCCAGCAGCCCAGAGGTGAACACTGAAGCTTTCTTT.

The V call is TRBV19, the J call TRBJ1-2; 8 bases are a match to TRBD1. Germline trimming cut 3 bases from V and 5 bases from J; bases unmatched to any gene: 5. CDR3 length: 14 residues. The V gene's germline CDR1 is LNHDA and CDR2 SQIVND (reference sequence). This chain's CDR3 is CASSISQGDYGYTF. The DNA for the CDR3 is TGTGCCAGTAGTATCTCACAGGGGGATTATGGCTACACCTTC.

The V and J genes are TRBV5-1 and TRBJ2-2; maybe TRBD2 (5 bases). Deletions cut 3 bases from V and 6 bases from J, with 24 bases between. The V gene's germline CDR1 is SGHRS and CDR2 YFSETQ. The CDR3 has 18 residues. The CDR3 coding sequence is TGCGCCAGCAGCTGGCGGAGGTGGCCTCCCCTTGGGGCCGGGGAGCTGTTTTTT. This encodes CASSWRRWPPLGAGELFF.

In DNA, the CDR3 is TGTGCCAGCAGGGGGTTTAGCAGCAACACAGATACGCAGTATTTT. This sequence encodes CASRGFSSNTDTQYF. The chain links TRBV28 to TRBJ2-3; D uncertain. The V and J ends lost 6 bases and 2 bases respectively, with 15 bases between them. Per germline, CDR1 MDHEN and CDR2 SYDVKM. The CDR3 is 15 residues long. Full variable domain (outside the CDR3, taken from reference TRBV28 and TRBJ2-3): DVKVTQSSRYLVKRTGEKVFLECVQDMDHENMFWYRQDPGLGLRLIYFSYDVKMKEKGDIPEGYSVSREKKERFSLILESASTNQTSMYLCASRGFSSNTDTQYFGPGTRLTVL.

The chain combines TRBV7-9 with TRBJ1-1, with 8 nucleotides matching TRBD1. Germline loops: CDR1 SEHNR, CDR2 FQNEAQ (reference sequence). The CDR3 extends over 17 amino acids. V was clipped by 5 bases and J by 0 bases; unmatched bases: 11. The CDR3 is CASSPPGQGRMNTEAFF. The DNA for the CDR3 is TGTGCCAGCAGCCCTCCCGGACAGGGAAGGATGAACACTGAAGCTTTCTTT.

This chain connects TRBV7-9 to TRBJ1-5; D remains ambiguous. The CDR3 runs 15 residues. V was cut by 5 bases and J by 10 bases, with 21 bases left in between. Germline CDR1 reads SEHNR; CDR2 reads FQNEAQ (reference sequence). CDR3 protein: CASSPGFPLLTPQHF. The CDR3 DNA follows: TGTGCCAGCAGCCCGGGATTCCCCTTGCTAACACCCCAGCATTTT.

The chain employs TRBV7-9 and TRBJ2-7, with D possibly being TRBD1 (5 bases). The CDR3 runs to 12 residues. V was clipped by 5 bases and J by 4 bases, with 9 bases between them. CDR1 is SEHNR, CDR2 FQNEAQ, per germline (reference sequence). Here the CDR3 DNA reads TGTGCCAGCAGCGATGACAGATACGAGCAGTACTTC. It specifies CASSDDRYEQYF.